This T cell receptor (beta chain) was retrieved from a study of blood T cells in healthy people across ages. The CDR3 has 15 residues. Germline CDR1 and CDR2: SGHRS and YFSETQ. The junction had 4 bases not matched to a gene; V was cut back by 0 bases and J by 5 bases. Ranging in age from about 6 to 100, the donors were healthy Caucasian individuals from Russia. A J-beta primer mix and a sample-barcoded 5' primer were used in a second PCR of about 7 to 12 cycles. TCRdb analysed the 5' RACE reads with MiXCR anew, one entry per CDR3 protein. This sample carries roughly 1,500,000 distinct CDR3 sequences, roughly 32% of them seen once, and the ten largest clones take about 10%. The sample holds many counts of this clonotype.

The TCR was taken from a woman aged 30 to 39 in good health. The sequenced material came from blood. The rearrangement joins TRBV5-1 to TRBJ2-1; 8 nucleotides agree with TRBD2. The CDR3 sequence is CASSLELAAHNEQFF. In nucleotides, the CDR3 is TGCGCCAGCAGCTTGGAACTAGCGGCACACAATGAGCAGTTCTTC.